Each of the 31 T cell receptor beta chains below was sequenced from the same sample in a study of vaccination effects on CD4 cells after COVID-19. Peptide-pool stimulation followed by sequencing identified expanded antigen-specific CD4+ clonotypes in the ViraFEST assay. Cells that had been cultured for 10 days were the source of isolated CD4+ T cells. Vaccine recipients, nucleocapsid antibody negative, had no prior SARS-CoV-2 infection. Antigen specificity for these receptors is unknown. Clones were sequenced by immunoSEQ multiplex PCR, and TCRdb holds only the in-frame ones, with some missing. In the table there are about 52,000 clones, 60% to 80% of which are singletons. Sequencing was performed on CD4+ T cells from PBMCs cultured with HCoV-OC43 spike peptides, taken before COVID-19 vaccination. Stated subset: HCoV-OC43 spike overlapping peptide pool stimulation. Every receptor here comes from a human donor who received a COVID-19 vaccine.

V usage is TRBV19 and J usage is TRBJ2-4, with TRBD1 matching 8 bases. J was trimmed by 2 bases and V by 8 bases; bases with no gene match: 5. The V gene's germline CDR1 is LNHDA and CDR2 SQIVND (reference sequence). This CDR3 has 14 residues. This CDR3 is CASLDRATKNIQYF. The CDR3 nucleotides read TGTGCCAGTCTGGACAGGGCGACCAAAAACATTCAGTACTTC.

V and J are TRBV4-1 and TRBJ2-3; D may correspond to TRBD1 or TRBD2 (6 bases each). The V end was cut by 3 bases, the J end by 3 bases, with 25 bases between. The CDR3 has 19 residues. CDR1 and CDR2 (germline): MGHRA, YSYEKL. This CDR3 is CASSQSRTPRGGGTDTQYF. The DNA for the CDR3 is TGCGCCAGCAGCCAGAGCCGTACTCCCAGGGGAGGAGGAACAGATACGCAGTATTTT.

The rearrangement uses TRBV14 and TRBJ1-2, with D perhaps TRBD1 (6 bases). Germline loops: CDR1 SGHDN, CDR2 FVKESK. The length of the CDR3 is 16 residues. V was trimmed by 4 bases and J by 3 bases, leaving 18 bases between them. CDR3: CASSRTERQVHYGYTF. The CDR3 DNA reads TGTGCCAGCAGCCGGACGGAAAGACAGGTGCACTATGGCTACACCTTC.

The chain combines TRBV28 with TRBJ2-7, with TRBD2 matching 12 bases. The germline gives CDR1 MDHEN, CDR2 SYDVKM. V dropped 5 bases and J dropped 3; count of bases not matched to a gene: 5. CDR3 size: 15 residues. The CDR3 DNA sequence: TGTGCCAGCAGTACGACTAGCGGGGGACTCTACGAGCAGTACGTC. This sequence encodes CASSTTSGGLYEQYV.

This rearrangement joins TRBV5-1 to TRBJ2-5; D is perhaps TRBD1 or TRBD2 (5 bases each). The CDR3 covers 16 residues. Germline assignment: CDR1 SGHRS and CDR2 YFSETQ. Trimming cost V 0 bases and J 5 bases, with 17 bases left between them. CDR3 loop: CASSLDWGIRKETQYF. In DNA, the CDR3 is TGCGCCAGCAGCTTGGATTGGGGGATCCGAAAGGAGACCCAGTACTTC.

This rearrangement joins TRBV4-1 to TRBJ2-2; 9 nucleotides agree with TRBD1. The V gene end was trimmed by 4 bases and the J gene end by 6 bases; junction bases not matched to a gene: 6. The CDR3 loop spans 15 amino acids. Germline CDR1 reads MGHRA; CDR2 reads YSYEKL. This CDR3 is CASSRGQGWSGELFF. CDR3 DNA sequence: TGCGCCAGCAGCCGCGGACAGGGGTGGTCCGGGGAGCTGTTTTTT.

This clone was picked up a small number of times. The V and J genes are TRBV5-1 and TRBJ2-2, with TRBD2 matching over 10 bases. The CDR3 is made up of 18 amino acids. Germline V gene lookup returns CDR1 SGHRS and CDR2 YFSETQ. With 3 bases clipped from V and 0 bases from J, the junction kept 8 bases outside the gene matches. The CDR3 region is CASSSILSGGSNTGELFF. The CDR3 coding sequence is TGCGCCAGCAGCTCGATACTTAGCGGGGGGTCGAACACCGGGGAGCTGTTTTTT.

The V and J genes are TRBV11-2 and TRBJ2-7; D is unclear. Trimming removed 1 base from V and 6 bases from J, with 10 bases in between. Germline lookup yields CDR1 SGHAT and CDR2 FQNNGV. This CDR3 comprises 13 residues. CDR3 sequence: CASSLVAPGEQYV. In DNA form, the CDR3 reads TGTGCCAGCAGCTTAGTGGCCCCTGGCGAGCAGTACGTC.

The V and J genes are TRBV24-1 and TRBJ2-3, with 8 bases identical to TRBD2. V gave up 4 bases and J gave up 5 bases; unmatched junction bases: 7. In germline, CDR1 is KGHDR, CDR2 SFDVKD. The CDR3 is 15 residues long. In DNA form, the CDR3 reads TGTGCCACCAGTGAAGCGGGGGCCGTAGGAGATACGCAGTATTTT. This codes for CATSEAGAVGDTQYF.

The chain employs TRBV2 and TRBJ1-5; D unresolved. Germline V CDR1 and CDR2: SNHLY, FYNNEI. The V end lost 4 bases, the J end lost 1 base, and 2 bases lay between the germline ends. The CDR3 consists of 12 residues. CDR3 sequence: CASSASNQPQHF. Here the CDR3 DNA reads TGTGCCAGCAGTGCCAGCAATCAGCCCCAGCATTTT.

This clone was counted between two and nine times. CDR3 sequence: CAWSPRDTQYF. CDR3 nucleotide sequence: TGTGCCTGGAGTCCGAGGGATACGCAGTATTTT. The gene calls are TRBV30 and TRBJ2-3; D gene unclear. Germline CDR1 GTSNPN, CDR2 SVGIG (reference sequence). With 2 bases removed from V and 6 bases from J, the gap between germline ends came to 6 bases. This CDR3 has 11 residues.

CDR3 sequence reads: CATSDSRTNQPQHF. The CDR3 nucleotides read TGTGCCACCAGTGATTCCCGAACGAATCAGCCCCAGCATTTT. The chain joins TRBV24-1 to TRBJ1-5; D is undetermined. Germline V CDR1 and CDR2: KGHDR, SFDVKD. Trimming cost V 2 bases and J 4 bases, with 8 bases left between them. This CDR3 spans 14 amino acids.

This rearrangement joins TRBV29-1 to TRBJ1-1; a weak D match, TRBD1 (6 bases). Germline values: CDR1 SQVTM, CDR2 ANQGSEA. This CDR3 region has 12 residues. V was pared by 6 bases and J by 0 bases, with 8 bases between. CDR3 sequence reads: CSVDRLNTEAFF. The CDR3 DNA reads as TGCAGCGTGGACAGATTGAACACTGAAGCTTTCTTT.

J is TRBJ2-2 and V is TRBV3-1 (or the pseudogene TRBV3-2), with D perhaps TRBD1 (6 bases). CDR3 length: 16 amino acids. Per the germline V gene, CDR1 is LGHDT and CDR2 is YNNKEL (reference sequence). V was shortened by 2 bases and J by 2 bases, with 12 bases between the two germline ends. Written as DNA, the CDR3 is TGTGCCAGCAGCCAATTTACAGGGTCAAACACCGGGGAGCTGTTTTTT. Its translation: CASSQFTGSNTGELFF.

The V gene is TRBV19, the J gene TRBJ1-2, with a weak D call TRBD1 (5 bases). Deletions cut 3 bases from V and 4 bases from J, with 15 bases between. Germline loops: CDR1 LNHDA, CDR2 SQIVND (reference sequence). CDR3 length equals 15 residues. This CDR3 reads CASSISTRVGYGYTF. DNA for the CDR3: TGTGCCAGTAGTATTTCAACCAGGGTTGGCTATGGCTACACCTTC.

The rearrangement joins TRBV29-1 to TRBJ1-1; TRBD1 might be the D (5 bases). The CDR3 contains 9 residues. Germline CDR1 is SQVTM and CDR2 is ANQGSEA. CDR3 residues: CGGGTEAFF. Here the CDR3 DNA reads TGCGGGGGGGGGACTGAAGCTTTCTTT.

The V call is TRBV7-9, the J call TRBJ2-5, with 10 bases fitting TRBD1. The CDR3 runs 15 residues. The trim removed 4 bases at V and 4 bases at J, leaving 6 bases unmatched. Germline values: CDR1 SEHNR, CDR2 FQNEAQ (reference sequence). The CDR3 sequence: CASSSTGGMRETQYF. CDR3 sequence (DNA): TGTGCCAGCAGCTCGACAGGGGGCATGCGAGAGACCCAGTACTTC.

The chain uses TRBV10-3 and TRBJ1-3, with D perhaps matching TRBD1 (6 bases). The length of the CDR3 is 15 residues. CDR1 is ENHRY and CDR2 is SYGVKD in the germline V gene. With 6 bases removed from V and 3 bases from J, the gap between germline ends came to 15 bases. The CDR3 spells CAIRQGLPIGNTIYF. The CDR3 DNA reads as TGTGCCATCAGGCAGGGGCTACCAATTGGAAACACCATATATTTT.

This sequence joins TRBV30 and TRBJ2-6, with D hard to call. The CDR3 is 12 amino acids. Germline V CDR1 and CDR2: GTSNPN, SVGIG (reference sequence). V lost 5 bases and J lost 1, with 3 bases in between. The CDR3 DNA follows: TGTGCCTGGTCTTCTGGGGCCAACGTCCTGACTTTC. This codes for CAWSSGANVLTF.

This rearrangement joins TRBV4-3 to TRBJ2-3, with D unclear. Trimming shortened V by 3 bases and J by 5 bases, and 12 bases separated the two germline ends. Germline V gene lookup returns CDR1 LGHNA and CDR2 YSLEER. This CDR3 has 14 amino acids. The CDR3 is CASSQTRLIDTQYF. CDR3 coding DNA: TGCGCCAGCAGCCAGACGAGATTAATAGATACGCAGTATTTT.

This sequence joins TRBV24-1 and TRBJ2-5; weak D call: TRBD1 (6 bases). This CDR3 is 14 amino acids long. The germline V gene has CDR1 KGHDR and CDR2 SFDVKD. Deletions cut 3 bases from V and 7 bases from J, with 14 bases between. This chain's CDR3 is CATSDITGWGTQYF. In DNA form, the CDR3 reads TGTGCCACCAGTGATATAACAGGGTGGGGGACCCAGTACTTC.

The genes are TRBV3-1 (or the pseudogene TRBV3-2) and TRBJ2-3; D not resolved. The V and J ends lost 1 base and 4 bases respectively, with 3 bases between them. Germline V gene lookup returns CDR1 LGHDT and CDR2 YNNKEL (reference sequence). The CDR3 has 12 amino acids. CDR3 nucleotides: TGTGCCAGCAGCCAAGCGGCAGATACGCAGTATTTT. As protein: CASSQAADTQYF.

The gene calls are TRBV4-3 and TRBJ1-6; weak D call: TRBD1 (6 bases). Looked up from germline, CDR1 is LGHNA and CDR2 is YSLEER. The CDR3 consists of 17 residues. Trimming left V 0 bases short and J 10 bases short, with 19 bases between. The CDR3 here is CASSQENSGRGGSPLHF. The CDR3 nucleotides are TGCGCCAGCAGCCAAGAAAATTCGGGCAGGGGAGGCTCACCCCTCCACTTT.

The rearrangement uses TRBV7-9 and TRBJ2-2; the match to TRBD1 covers 9 bases. The J segment lost 0 bases and the V segment lost 2 bases, leaving 4 bases of the junction unmatched. The germline gives CDR1 SEHNR, CDR2 FQNEAQ (reference sequence). CDR3 length equals 17 residues. The chain's CDR3 is CASSLSGTGTNTGELFF. In DNA form, the CDR3 reads TGTGCCAGCAGCTTATCGGGGACAGGGACGAACACCGGGGAGCTGTTTTTT.

The chain carries TRBV2 and TRBJ2-3; TRBD1 agrees at 7 bases. Germline CDR1 reads SNHLY; CDR2 reads FYNNEI. CDR3 size: 15 residues. Trimming removed 5 bases from V and 0 bases from J; junction bases left unmatched: 5. The CDR3 loop is CASSQQGLSTDTQYF. DNA of the CDR3: TGTGCCAGCAGTCAACAGGGGCTAAGCACAGATACGCAGTATTTT.

The chain is built from TRBV7-3 and TRBJ2-1; TRBD1 matches at 9 bases. Looked up from germline, CDR1 is SGHTA and CDR2 is FQGTGA. The CDR3 contains 14 residues. Germline trimming cut 3 bases from V and 10 bases from J; bases unmatched to any gene: 7. The CDR3 DNA is TGTGCCAGCAGCTTTCCCGGGACAGGGAACGAGCAGTTCTTC. This translates into CASSFPGTGNEQFF.

The V and J genes are TRBV18 and TRBJ2-1, with a weak D call TRBD1 (5 bases). This CDR3 has 17 amino acids. V shed 0 bases and J shed 5 bases, with 17 bases lying between them. Germline assignment: CDR1 KGHSH and CDR2 LQKENI. CDR3 bases: TGTGCCAGCTCACCACCGTCGACAGCTGGGGCCAACAATGAGCAGTTCTTC. It specifies CASSPPSTAGANNEQFF.

This chain connects TRBV27 to TRBJ1-6; 8 bases map to TRBD1. The CDR3 sequence is 15 residues long. Trimming took 6 bases from V and 7 from J; bases not matched to a gene: 8. Germline CDR1 MNHEY, CDR2 SMNVEV (reference sequence). The CDR3 reads CASSQSQGANSPLHF. CDR3 nucleotides: TGTGCCAGCAGCCAGAGCCAGGGGGCCAATTCACCCCTCCACTTT.

The J gene is TRBJ1-1, the V gene TRBV7-8; no reliable D call. This CDR3 is 15 amino acids long. CDR1 and CDR2 (germline): SGHVS, FQNEAQ. Trimming removed 5 bases from V and 0 bases from J, with 13 bases in between. CDR3 coding DNA: TGTGCCAGCAGCCCACGGACCCGTTTGAACACTGAAGCTTTCTTT. This codes for CASSPRTRLNTEAFF.

The CDR3 DNA is TGTGCCTGGAGCCAAACCATTAATGAAAAACTGTTTTTT. It specifies CAWSQTINEKLFF. The J gene is TRBJ1-4, the V gene TRBV30; D ambiguous. V gave up 3 bases and J gave up 4 bases, with 9 bases separating them. The CDR3 extends over 13 amino acids. Germline V CDR1 and CDR2: GTSNPN, SVGIG (reference sequence).

J is TRBJ2-3 and V is TRBV20-1; tentatively, D is TRBD1 (5 bases). V lost 5 bases to trimming and J lost 6 bases, with 6 bases between them. Germline V gives CDR1 DFQATT, CDR2 SNEGSKA (reference sequence). CDR3 length equals 10 residues. In DNA, the CDR3 is TGCAGTGCTTCAGGGGATACGCAGTATTTT. Translation: CSASGDTQYF.